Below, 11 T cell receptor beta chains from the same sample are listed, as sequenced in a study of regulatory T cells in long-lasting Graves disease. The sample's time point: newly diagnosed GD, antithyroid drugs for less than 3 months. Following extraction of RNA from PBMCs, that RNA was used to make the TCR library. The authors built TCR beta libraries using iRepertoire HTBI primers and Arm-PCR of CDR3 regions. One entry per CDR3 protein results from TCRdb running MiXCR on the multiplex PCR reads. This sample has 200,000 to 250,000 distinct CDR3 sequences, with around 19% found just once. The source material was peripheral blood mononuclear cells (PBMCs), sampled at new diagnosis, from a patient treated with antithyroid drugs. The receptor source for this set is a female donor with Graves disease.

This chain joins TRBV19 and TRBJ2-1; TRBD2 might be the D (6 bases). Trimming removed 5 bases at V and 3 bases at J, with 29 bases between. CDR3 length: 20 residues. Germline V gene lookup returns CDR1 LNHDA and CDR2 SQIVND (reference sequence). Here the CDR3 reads CASSRIRPLGRIVDYNEQFF. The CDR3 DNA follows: TGTGCCAGTAGTCGTATCCGGCCCCTGGGGAGGATCGTCGACTACAATGAGCAGTTCTTC.

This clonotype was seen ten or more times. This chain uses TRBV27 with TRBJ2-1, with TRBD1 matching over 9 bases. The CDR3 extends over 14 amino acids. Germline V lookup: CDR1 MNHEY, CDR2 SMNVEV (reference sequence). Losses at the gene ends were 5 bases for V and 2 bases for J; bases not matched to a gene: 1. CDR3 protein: CASSRDRAYNEQFF. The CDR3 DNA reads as TGTGCCAGCAGTCGGGACAGGGCCTACAATGAGCAGTTCTTC.

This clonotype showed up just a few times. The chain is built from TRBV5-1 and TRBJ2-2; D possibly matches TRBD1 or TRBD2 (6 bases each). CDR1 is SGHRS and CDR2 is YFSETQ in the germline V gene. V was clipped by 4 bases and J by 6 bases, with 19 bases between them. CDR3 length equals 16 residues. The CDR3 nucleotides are TGCGCCAGCAGCCCCGCGGAGGGGGGCGCATCCGGGGAGCTGTTTTTT. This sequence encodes CASSPAEGGASGELFF.

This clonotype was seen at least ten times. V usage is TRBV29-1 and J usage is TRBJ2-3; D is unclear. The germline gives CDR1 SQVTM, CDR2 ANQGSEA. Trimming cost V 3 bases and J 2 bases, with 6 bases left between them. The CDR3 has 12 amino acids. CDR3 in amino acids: CSVDPATDTQYF. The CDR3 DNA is TGCAGCGTTGACCCGGCCACAGATACGCAGTATTTT.

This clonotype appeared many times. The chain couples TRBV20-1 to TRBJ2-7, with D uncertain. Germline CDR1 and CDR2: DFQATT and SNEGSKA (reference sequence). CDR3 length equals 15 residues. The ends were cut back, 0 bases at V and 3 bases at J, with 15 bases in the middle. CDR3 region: CSARDEPSHGYEQYF. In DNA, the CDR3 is TGCAGTGCTAGAGATGAGCCCTCCCACGGCTACGAGCAGTACTTC.

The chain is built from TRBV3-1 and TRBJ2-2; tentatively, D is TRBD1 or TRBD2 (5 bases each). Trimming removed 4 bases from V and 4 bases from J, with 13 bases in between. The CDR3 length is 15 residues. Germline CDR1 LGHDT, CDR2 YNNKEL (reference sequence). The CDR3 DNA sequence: TGTGCCAGCAGCCGTGGGACGAAGGGCACCGGGGAGCTGTTTTTT. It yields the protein CASSRGTKGTGELFF.

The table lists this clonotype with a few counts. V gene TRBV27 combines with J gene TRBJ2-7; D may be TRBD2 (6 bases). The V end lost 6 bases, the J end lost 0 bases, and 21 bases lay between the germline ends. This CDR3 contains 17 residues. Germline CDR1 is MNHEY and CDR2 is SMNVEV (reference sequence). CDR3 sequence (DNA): TGTGCCAGCAGCCCCGGGCGGGACCTATGGGGCTCCTACGAGCAGTACTTC. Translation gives CASSPGRDLWGSYEQYF.

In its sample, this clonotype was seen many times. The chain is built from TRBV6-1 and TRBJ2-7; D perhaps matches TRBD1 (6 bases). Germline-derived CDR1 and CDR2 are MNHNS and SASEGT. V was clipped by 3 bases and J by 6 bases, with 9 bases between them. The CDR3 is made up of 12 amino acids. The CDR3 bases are TGTGCCAGCAGTGAGCAAGGGGGCGAGCAGTACTTC. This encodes CASSEQGGEQYF.

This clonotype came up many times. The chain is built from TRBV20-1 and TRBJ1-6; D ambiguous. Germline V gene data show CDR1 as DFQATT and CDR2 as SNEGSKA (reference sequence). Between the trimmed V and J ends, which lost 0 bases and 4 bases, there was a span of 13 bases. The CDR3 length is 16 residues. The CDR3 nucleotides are TGCAGTGCTAGAGATCCAGGACGGCTATATAATTCACCCCTCCACTTT. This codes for CSARDPGRLYNSPLHF.

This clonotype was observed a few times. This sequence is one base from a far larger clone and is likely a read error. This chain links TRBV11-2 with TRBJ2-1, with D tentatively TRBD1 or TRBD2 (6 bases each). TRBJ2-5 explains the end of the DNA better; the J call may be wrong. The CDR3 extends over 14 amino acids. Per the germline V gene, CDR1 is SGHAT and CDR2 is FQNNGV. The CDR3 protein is CASSLWDEGGTQYF. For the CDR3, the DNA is TGTGCCAGCAGCTTATGGGACGAGGGGGGGACCCAGTACTTC.

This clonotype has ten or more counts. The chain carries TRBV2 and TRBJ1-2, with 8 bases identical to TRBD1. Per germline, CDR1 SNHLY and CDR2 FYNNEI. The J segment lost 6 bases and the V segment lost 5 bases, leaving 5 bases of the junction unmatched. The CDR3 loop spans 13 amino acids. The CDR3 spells CASSLDRENGYTF. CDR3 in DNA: TGTGCCAGCAGTCTGGACAGGGAGAATGGCTACACCTTC.